One sample yielded the 25 T cell receptor beta chains listed below, sequenced in a study of T cells after yellow fever vaccination. TCRdb re-derived calls from the 5' RACE reads in MiXCR, one entry per CDR3 protein. The sample shows more than 95,000 distinct CDR3 sequences, 7.5% to 10% of them seen only once. The sample here was CD8+ T cells sorted from PBMCs, taken on the day of the yellow fever booster vaccination. The receptor set was obtained from a man between 18 and 29 years old who received the YFV17D yellow fever vaccine.

The CDR3 DNA follows: TGTGCCAGCAGCTTATCTGGGGAAGAGACCCAGTACTTC. Residues: CASSLSGEETQYF. This chain uses TRBV11-3 with TRBJ2-5; D is unclear. This CDR3 is built from 13 residues. V was cut by 2 bases and J by 3 bases, with 7 bases left in between. Germline-derived CDR1 and CDR2 are SGHNT and YENEEA.

This clonotype was counted only a few times. The chain joins TRBV7-6 to TRBJ2-7; D is perhaps TRBD2 (6 bases). CDR1 SGHVS and CDR2 FNYEAQ come from the germline V gene. CDR3 size: 15 residues. The V and J ends lost 5 bases and 6 bases respectively, with 20 bases between them. CDR3 DNA: TGTGCCAGCAGCCCCATGGGGGGTACGTTTTCCGAGCAGTACTTC. It is translated as CASSPMGGTFSEQYF.

This clonotype was seen a few times. The chain employs TRBV6-2 or TRBV6-3 and TRBJ1-5; D remains ambiguous. The V gene's germline CDR1 is MNHEY and CDR2 SVGEGT. Trimming cost V 6 bases and J 2 bases, with 14 bases left between them. The CDR3 length is 15 residues. CDR3 region: CASRRRGEGNQPQHF. As DNA, the CDR3 is TGTGCCAGCAGGCGACGCGGGGAAGGCAATCAGCCCCAGCATTTT.

This clonotype was observed a few times. This sequence joins TRBV4-1 and TRBJ2-7; unclear D gene. This CDR3 contains 12 residues. Trimming cost V 4 bases and J 5 bases, with 9 bases left between them. Per germline, CDR1 MGHRA and CDR2 YSYEKL. CDR3: CASSLLGDEQYF. The CDR3 DNA reads TGCGCCAGCAGCCTACTCGGCGACGAGCAGTACTTC.

V usage is TRBV9 and J usage is TRBJ2-7; possibly TRBD1 for D (6 bases). Trimming stripped 4 bases from V and 3 bases from J, with 14 bases between. The CDR3 sequence is 14 residues long. Germline V lookup: CDR1 SGDLS, CDR2 YYNGEE. The CDR3 sequence: CASSPSPGVYEQYF. Written as DNA, the CDR3 is TGTGCCAGCAGCCCTTCTCCAGGGGTCTACGAGCAGTACTTC.

This clonotype has more than one count but fewer than ten. The chain employs TRBV5-1 and TRBJ2-7; 11 bases map to TRBD1. Looked up from germline, CDR1 is SGHRS and CDR2 is YFSETQ. Trimming took 4 bases from V and 3 from J; bases not matched to a gene: 6. The CDR3 sequence is 15 residues long. The DNA of the CDR3 is TGCGCCAGCAGCCCGTGGACAGGGGGCAACTACGAGCAGTACTTC. Translating it yields CASSPWTGGNYEQYF. The whole variable domain, filled in from reference TRBV5-1 and TRBJ2-7, reads KAGVTQTPRYLIKTRGQQVTLSCSPISGHRSVSWYQQTPGQGLQFLFEYFSETQRNKGNFPGRFSGRQFSNSRSEMNVSTLELGDSALYLCASSPWTGGNYEQYFGPGTRLTVT.

This clonotype was detected a few times. The rearrangement links TRBV9 to TRBJ2-5, with 7 nucleotides matching TRBD2. CDR3 length: 18 residues. CDR1 SGDLS and CDR2 YYNGEE come from the germline V gene. J gave up 3 bases and V 4 bases, and 18 bases lay outside the gene matches. The chain's CDR3 is CASSPSGRGEMGKETQYF. CDR3 in DNA: TGTGCCAGCAGCCCCTCGGGTCGGGGGGAGATGGGCAAAGAGACCCAGTACTTC.

V gene TRBV7-9 combines with J gene TRBJ1-5; 11 nucleotides align to TRBD1. V was clipped by 5 bases and J by 6 bases; unmatched bases: 6. CDR1 and CDR2 from the germline V gene are SEHNR and FQNEAQ (reference sequence). The CDR3 is made up of 15 amino acids. The CDR3 reads CASSLGGQGAQPQHF. The CDR3 DNA is TGTGCCAGCAGCCTCGGAGGACAGGGGGCTCAGCCCCAGCATTTT.

This clonotype was counted ten times or more. The rearrangement links TRBV29-1 to TRBJ2-7; D gene uncertain. Germline V lookup: CDR1 SQVTM, CDR2 ANQGSEA. This CDR3 has 13 amino acids. V lost 4 bases, J lost 6 bases, and 16 bases lay in between. The CDR3, as DNA: TGCAGCGTTGTGTTGGCGTCGTCGGGCGAGCAGTACGTC. Translating it yields CSVVLASSGEQYV.

This clonotype was seen many times. The chain joins TRBV29-1 to TRBJ2-2; D gene unclear. The CDR3 totals 13 residues. With 4 bases removed from V and 2 bases from J, the gap between germline ends came to 8 bases. Germline values: CDR1 SQVTM, CDR2 ANQGSEA. The CDR3 loop is CSVATANTGELFF. CDR3 bases: TGCAGCGTTGCCACAGCTAACACCGGGGAGCTGTTTTTT.

The chain uses TRBV29-1 and TRBJ2-1, with D possibly TRBD1 on 6 matching bases. The V gene lost 6 bases and the J gene lost 9 bases, with 15 bases spanning the gap. The germline V gene has CDR1 SQVTM and CDR2 ANQGSEA. The CDR3 consists of 12 residues. This CDR3 reads CSVLDRFGEQFF. CDR3 coding DNA: TGCAGCGTCCTTGACAGGTTTGGTGAGCAGTTCTTC.

This clonotype was counted a few times. The chain uses TRBV6-5 and TRBJ1-5, with D uncertain. Germline values: CDR1 MNHEY, CDR2 SVGAGI. This CDR3 has 13 residues. V was shortened by 2 bases and J by 7 bases, with 9 bases between the two germline ends. The CDR3 sequence is CASSYLAGQPQHF. As DNA, the CDR3 is TGTGCCAGCAGTTACCTCGCGGGGCAGCCCCAGCATTTT.

The gene calls are TRBV7-2 and TRBJ2-4; D is unclear. The germline CDR1 and CDR2 sequences are SGHTA and FQGNSA. The CDR3 runs 16 residues. With 5 bases removed from V and 0 bases from J, the gap between germline ends came to 14 bases. CDR3 bases: TGTGCCAGCAGCGGACGCCATGAGCTAGCCAAAAACATTCAGTACTTC. Protein sequence: CASSGRHELAKNIQYF. The whole variable domain, filled in from reference TRBV7-2 and TRBJ2-4, reads GAGVSQSPSNKVTEKGKDVELRCDPISGHTALYWYRQSLGQGLEFLIYFQGNSAPDKSGLPSDRFSAERTGGSVSTLTIQRTQQEDSAVYLCASSGRHELAKNIQYFGAGTRLSVL.

The chain recombines TRBV29-1 with TRBJ2-2, with unresolved D. V was shortened by 4 bases and J by 2 bases, with 2 bases between the two germline ends. The CDR3 extends over 11 amino acids. Germline loops: CDR1 SQVTM, CDR2 ANQGSEA. The CDR3 DNA is TGCAGCGTTGCCAACACCGGGGAGCTGTTTTTT. Translating gives CSVANTGELFF.

This clonotype was found a few times. This rearrangement joins TRBV19 to TRBJ1-6; D might be TRBD1 (5 bases). The CDR3 has 14 residues. Germline-derived CDR1 and CDR2 are LNHDA and SQIVND (reference sequence). The ends were cut back, 6 bases at V and 9 bases at J, with 15 bases in the middle. CDR3 loop: CASSLEQGRSPLHF. The CDR3 DNA reads TGTGCCAGTAGCCTGGAGCAGGGACGTTCACCCCTCCACTTT.

This clonotype was counted only a few times. The rearrangement uses TRBV7-9 and TRBJ1-1, with D possibly matching TRBD1 (6 bases). This CDR3 contains 16 residues. CDR1 and CDR2 (germline): SEHNR, FQNEAQ (reference sequence). Trimming took off 5 bases at V and 5 bases at J, with 21 bases between the two ends. CDR3 DNA sequence: TGTGCCAGCAGCCCCCGGGAAGGAACAGGGATAACTGAAGCTTTCTTT. Translation: CASSPREGTGITEAFF.

The chain has TRBV4-1 and TRBJ2-5, with a weak D call TRBD1 (6 bases). The CDR3 sequence is 15 residues long. CDR1 and CDR2 from the germline V gene are MGHRA and YSYEKL. With 0 bases removed from V and 4 bases from J, the gap between germline ends came to 12 bases. The DNA for the CDR3 is TGCGCCAGCAGCCAAGATGCAGGGGTAGGAGAGACCCAGTACTTC. As protein: CASSQDAGVGETQYF.

This clonotype was seen more than once but under ten times. The CDR3 sequence: CASSQGRDYNEQFF. The CDR3 DNA sequence: TGCGCCAGCAGCCAAGGCAGGGACTACAATGAGCAGTTCTTC. The chain combines TRBV4-1 with TRBJ2-1; tentatively, D is TRBD1 (5 bases). From germline, CDR1 is MGHRA and CDR2 YSYEKL. V lost 1 base to trimming and J lost 3 bases, with 7 bases between them. CDR3 length: 14 amino acids.

This rearrangement joins TRBV11-2 to TRBJ2-7, with TRBD2 as a possible D gene (5 bases). CDR1 and CDR2 from the germline V gene are SGHAT and FQNNGV. The CDR3 runs to 15 residues. Trimming cost V 5 bases and J 2 bases, with 16 bases left between them. The DNA of the CDR3 is TGTGCCAGCAGCCGCCAGGTCTCGGGGACCTACGAGCAGTACTTC. It translates to CASSRQVSGTYEQYF.

This sequence joins TRBV4-1 and TRBJ1-5, with D uncertain. Germline V gene lookup returns CDR1 MGHRA and CDR2 YSYEKL. The length of the CDR3 is 14 residues. Trimming stripped 1 base from V and 5 bases from J, with 9 bases between. Here the CDR3 DNA reads TGCGCCAGCAGCCAAGGGCGGTCCCATCAGCCCCAGCATTTT. Its translation: CASSQGRSHQPQHF.

This clonotype was observed a few times. This rearrangement joins TRBV4-1 to TRBJ2-1, with unresolved D. Looked up from germline, CDR1 is MGHRA and CDR2 is YSYEKL. Trimming stripped 3 bases from V and 4 bases from J, with 4 bases between. The CDR3 runs to 12 residues. The CDR3 protein is CASSHGYNEQFF. DNA of the CDR3: TGCGCCAGCAGCCACGGGTACAATGAGCAGTTCTTC.

The chain is built from TRBV12-3 or TRBV12-4 and TRBJ2-3; D is unresolved. Deletions cut 7 bases from V and 1 base from J, with 9 bases between. This CDR3 region has 13 residues. The CDR3 region is CASIGKGTDTQYF. The CDR3 DNA is TGTGCCAGCATCGGCAAGGGCACAGATACGCAGTATTTT.

This clonotype was recorded a few times. This chain uses TRBV3-1 with TRBJ2-1; D remains ambiguous. V dropped 4 bases and J dropped 6 bases, with 10 bases sitting between them. The CDR3 runs 13 residues. Germline V gene lookup returns CDR1 LGHDT and CDR2 YNNKEL (reference sequence). The chain's CDR3 is CASSRWWGNEQFF. The CDR3 DNA reads TGTGCCAGCAGCCGATGGTGGGGCAATGAGCAGTTCTTC.

This clonotype qualifies as medium-sized. The chain uses TRBV7-8 and TRBJ2-1; 10 nucleotides line up with TRBD2. V trimming: 3 bases; J trimming: 13 bases; junction bases outside the gene matches: 12. There are 15 residues in the CDR3. The germline gives CDR1 SGHVS, CDR2 FQNEAQ. In DNA form, the CDR3 reads TGTGCCAGCAGCTTCGGGACTAGCGTCTTGATCTCCCAGTTCTTC. Its protein product is CASSFGTSVLISQFF.

The chain recombines TRBV5-1 with TRBJ1-4, with D possibly TRBD1 on 6 matching bases. V shed 0 bases and J shed 5 bases, with 20 bases lying between them. The CDR3 runs to 18 residues. Germline values: CDR1 SGHRS, CDR2 YFSETQ. In nucleotides, the CDR3 is TGCGCCAGCAGCTTGGCCCGATCGCAGGGGCTCGGGAATGAAAAACTGTTTTTT. This sequence encodes CASSLARSQGLGNEKLFF.